The source of this TCR beta chain is a study of T cells after yellow fever vaccination. Study overall: Preparation used SMART-Seq v4 Ultra Low Input for the low-cell-number fractions. Study-level results: There was a possibility that FACS-sorted repertoires contained abundant clonotypes contaminating from the bulk population.

TCRdb fed the 5' RACE reads into MiXCR, producing one record per CDR3 protein. The profile shows hundreds of thousands of distinct CDR3 sequences, 13% of them singletons. Germline V lookup: CDR1 SNHLY, CDR2 FYNNEI. This CDR3 contains 15 residues. Deletions cut 8 bases from V and 2 bases from J, with 16 bases between. About this clonotype: Its antigen is not identified.

V is TRBV2 and J is TRBJ2-1; D not resolved. This clonotype was obtained from a man younger than 40 who received the YFV17D yellow fever vaccine. Sequencing was performed on PBMCs, taken on the day of the yellow fever booster vaccination. The CDR3 region has the DNA TGTGCCAGCCTCGTCGACCTTTCTACCTACAATGAGCAGTTCTTC. Its protein product is CASLVDLSTYNEQFF.